This TCR beta chain was identified during a study of T cell responses to AZD1222 COVID-19 vaccine (dated by TCRdb to the early 2020s). Turning to the overall study: TCR sequencing covered some 250 trial participants: nearly 210 given two doses of AZD1222 and 26 given two doses of MenACWY control vaccine. Trial participants were enrolled by age into 18-55, 56-69 and 70-plus year subgroups, with around 150, 28 and 57 TCR-sequenced participants respectively.

Overall results and qualifications from the work: Only 5 to 7 AZD1222 recipients were SARS-CoV-2 seropositive at baseline, limiting conclusions about previously exposed vaccinees. Participants were mostly white British, with more females than males. The authors suggested clonal diversity may have been underestimated. Epitopes outside the regions mutated in the B.1.351 and B.1.1.7 variants were reportedly recognized by nearly half of the unique spike-specific TCRs. The 56-69-year group was small, and its depth increase did not reach significance, likely because of low power. CD4 TCRs associated with the vaccine covered the entire spike protein, and the dominant responses were in regions 160-218 and 743-854. No day 14 peak-response samples were available, so repertoires were characterized only after the peak T cell response. Spike-specific TCR breadth and depth rose significantly after two AZD1222 doses compared with day 0 and with MenACWY recipients.

Details on this clone: What antigen it recognizes has not been identified. Base quality data are lacking; no much larger clone is found one base away.

The CDR3 regions of human TCRbeta chains were analyzed by immunosequencing. The authors' pipeline ran thus. TCRs in the repertoires were compared against a reference library of SARS-CoV-2-specific TCRs that had been generated with the MIRA antigen-specificity platform. Breadth was defined as the fraction of unique TCRs that were SARS-CoV-2-associated, and depth was defined as the fraction of total T cells that were SARS-CoV-2-associated. Using the MIRA data, each spike-specific TCR was mapped to the spike region that the TCR reacts to and placed in a CD4 or CD8 class. Log10-transformed breadth and depth values were compared by one-way ANOVA with Sidak's multiple comparisons tests. The source is immuneACCESS, and TCRdb retained only in-frame sequences with V and J called. Part of the clones is not carried over; for the studies checked, unresolved V genes explain less than half of this, and the remainder is unexplained. That table is the source of V, J and clone size, and D and trimming were worked out from the DNA. For this sample the table gives 150,000 or so clones, of which 80% to 95% were detected only once. The ten largest clones add up to approximately 2.9% of the sample.

CDR1 SEHNR and CDR2 FQNEAQ are derived from the germline V gene (reference sequence). The CDR3 holds 15 amino acids from the cysteine to the phenylalanine. Left in the record is the CDR3 DNA by itself, 45 bases read in frame from the first base. V loses 5 bases, J loses 3 bases, and the germline ends lie 17 bases apart. The time point tag for this specimen amounts to: baseline before first vaccination. The treatment or condition label, read with the paper, signifies: meningococcal conjugate vaccine given as trial control. Vaccinee samples were obtained from the UK trials COV001 and COV002, which included a single-blind randomized controlled phase 2/3 trial of AZD1222 (ChAdOx1 nCoV-19) in healthy adults. Trial participant PBMC samples were collected at day 0 and day 28 after the second dose for TCRbeta chain sequencing.

The sequence came from an adult in good health. This specimen consisted of peripheral blood, obtained on day 0 of MenACWY control vaccination. In this chain, TRBV7-9 is recombined with TRBJ2-7; the D segment might be TRBD1 or TRBD2, since each matches 5 bases. The CDR3 loop reads CASSLAEWGYYEQYF. The base sequence is TGTGCCAGCAGCCTCGCGGAGTGGGGGTACTACGAGCAGTACTTC. With the portions outside the CDR3 filled from the reference TRBV7-9 and TRBJ2-7 genes, the complete variable region becomes DTGVSQNPRHKITKRGQNVTFRCDPISEHNRLYWYRQTLGQGPEFLTYFQNEAQLEKSRLLSDRFSAERPKGSFSTLEIQRTEQGDSAMYLCASSLAEWGYYEQYFGPGTRLTVT.